This entry lists 12 T cell receptor beta chains sequenced from one sample in a study of cytomegalovirus exposure and HLA in healthy donors. PCR was performed using 60 Vbeta and 13 Jbeta primers. Profiled with immunoSEQ multiplex PCR; TCRdb holds only in-frame clones, not every one. The table lists some 140,000 clones, approximately 69% of them singletons, with roughly 2.2% in the top ten. The sample taken for sequencing was PBMCs. All receptors come from a man aged 25 to 40 in good health and CMV-seronegative.

The J gene is TRBJ2-3, the V gene TRBV4-2; perhaps TRBD2 as D (5 bases). The CDR3 is 13 amino acids. V was pared by 2 bases and J by 5 bases, with 8 bases between. Germline CDR1 is LGHNA and CDR2 is YNFKEQ. The CDR3 sequence is CASSQKRVDTQYF. As DNA, the CDR3 is TGTGCCAGCAGCCAAAAGAGGGTAGATACGCAGTATTTT.

This clone turned up a few times. The chain carries TRBV6-1 and TRBJ1-5, with TRBD1 as a possible D gene (5 bases). The ends were cut back, 6 bases at V and 4 bases at J, with 16 bases in the middle. Germline assignment: CDR1 MNHNS and CDR2 SASEGT. The CDR3 runs to 15 residues. DNA for the CDR3: TGTGCCAGCAGGGGGGGGACCGCCGTTAATCAGCCCCAGCATTTT. Protein sequence: CASRGGTAVNQPQHF.

The gene calls are TRBV28 and TRBJ1-5; 7 bases match TRBD1. The CDR3 sequence is 15 residues long. V dropped 2 bases and J dropped 7; count of bases not matched to a gene: 8. Germline CDR1 reads MDHEN; CDR2 reads SYDVKM. The CDR3 sequence is CASSLIRAGGQPQHF. CDR3 DNA: TGTGCCAGCAGTTTAATCAGGGCAGGGGGACAGCCCCAGCATTTT. The variable domain in full, completed from reference TRBV28 and TRBJ1-5, reads DVKVTQSSRYLVKRTGEKVFLECVQDMDHENMFWYRQDPGLGLRLIYFSYDVKMKEKGDIPEGYSVSREKKERFSLILESASTNQTSMYLCASSLIRAGGQPQHFGDGTRLSIL.

The chain joins TRBV19 to TRBJ2-2; no reliable D call. CDR1 is LNHDA, CDR2 SQIVND, per germline (reference sequence). The CDR3 totals 14 residues. V gave up 10 bases and J gave up 1 base, with 13 bases separating them. The DNA for the CDR3 is TGTGCCACCGCGAAAGTAATGAACACCGGGGAGCTGTTTTTT. This sequence encodes CATAKVMNTGELFF.

This clone counts as medium-sized (0.01 to 0.1%). The genes are TRBV6-4 and TRBJ2-2; TRBD1 aligns across 7 bases. The CDR3 length is 17 residues. The V and J ends lost 4 bases and 0 bases, in that order; junction bases with no gene match: 8. CDR1 and CDR2 (germline): MRHNA, SNTAGT. The CDR3 region is CASSASSGTANTGELFF. CDR3 nucleotides: TGTGCCAGCAGTGCCTCCTCCGGGACAGCGAACACCGGGGAGCTGTTTTTT.

This clone was seen only a few times. V is TRBV2 and J is TRBJ2-7, with a possible D match to TRBD1 (6 bases). The CDR3 runs to 16 residues. Germline values: CDR1 SNHLY, CDR2 FYNNEI. With 3 bases removed from V and 3 bases from J, the gap between germline ends came to 18 bases. This CDR3 is CASSEASTGTHYEQYF. The CDR3 nucleotides are TGTGCCAGCAGTGAGGCTAGTACAGGGACCCACTACGAGCAGTACTTC.

V gene TRBV7-9 combines with J gene TRBJ1-2; tentatively, D is TRBD1 (6 bases). The ends were cut back, 1 base at V and 3 bases at J, with 18 bases in the middle. The CDR3 totals 17 residues. Germline V gene lookup returns CDR1 SEHNR and CDR2 FQNEAQ (reference sequence). The CDR3 spells CASSLVVSRGHHYGYTF. CDR3 coding DNA: TGTGCCAGCAGCTTAGTGGTCTCCAGGGGCCACCACTATGGCTACACCTTC.

The chain employs TRBV9 and TRBJ2-1; 8 bases map to TRBD2. V shed 3 bases, J shed 7 bases, and the junction held 12 bases outside the gene matches. Germline V gives CDR1 SGDLS, CDR2 YYNGEE. CDR3 length: 16 residues. CDR3 amino acids: CASSGSGTSRGNEQFF. The CDR3 DNA follows: TGTGCCAGCAGCGGTTCCGGGACTAGTCGTGGTAATGAGCAGTTCTTC.

The chain links TRBV18 to TRBJ1-2; weak D call: TRBD1 (6 bases). Germline-derived CDR1 and CDR2 are KGHSH and LQKENI. The CDR3 covers 12 residues. The V end was cut by 3 bases, the J end by 6 bases, with 8 bases between. CDR3 region: CASSPNRDGYTF. In DNA form, the CDR3 reads TGTGCCAGCTCACCTAACAGGGATGGCTACACCTTC.

The V call is TRBV28, the J call TRBJ1-5; TRBD1 matches 7 bases. The CDR3 extends over 13 amino acids. V gave up 8 bases and J gave up 7 bases; unmatched junction bases: 8. Germline CDR1 and CDR2: MDHEN and SYDVKM. The CDR3 nucleotides are TGTGCCAGCGGCACAGGGGCGGGGCAGCCCCAGCATTTT. Protein sequence: CASGTGAGQPQHF.

The chain uses TRBV29-1 and TRBJ2-1; D call uncertain. The CDR3 length is 15 residues. V shed 2 bases and J shed 0 bases, with 11 bases lying between them. Germline CDR1 reads SQVTM; CDR2 reads ANQGSEA. CDR3 bases: TGCAGCGTTGAATACGTGTTGAGCTCCTACAATGAGCAGTTCTTC. This encodes CSVEYVLSSYNEQFF.

The chain combines TRBV18 with TRBJ2-3, with 7 bases identical to TRBD2. V gave up 3 bases and J gave up 0 bases; unmatched junction bases: 15. The CDR3 length is 19 residues. The germline V gene has CDR1 KGHSH and CDR2 LQKENI. CDR3 amino acids: CASSPTGTTGDLSTDTQYF. Written as DNA, the CDR3 is TGTGCCAGCTCACCGACCGGGACTACGGGGGACTTAAGCACAGATACGCAGTATTTT.